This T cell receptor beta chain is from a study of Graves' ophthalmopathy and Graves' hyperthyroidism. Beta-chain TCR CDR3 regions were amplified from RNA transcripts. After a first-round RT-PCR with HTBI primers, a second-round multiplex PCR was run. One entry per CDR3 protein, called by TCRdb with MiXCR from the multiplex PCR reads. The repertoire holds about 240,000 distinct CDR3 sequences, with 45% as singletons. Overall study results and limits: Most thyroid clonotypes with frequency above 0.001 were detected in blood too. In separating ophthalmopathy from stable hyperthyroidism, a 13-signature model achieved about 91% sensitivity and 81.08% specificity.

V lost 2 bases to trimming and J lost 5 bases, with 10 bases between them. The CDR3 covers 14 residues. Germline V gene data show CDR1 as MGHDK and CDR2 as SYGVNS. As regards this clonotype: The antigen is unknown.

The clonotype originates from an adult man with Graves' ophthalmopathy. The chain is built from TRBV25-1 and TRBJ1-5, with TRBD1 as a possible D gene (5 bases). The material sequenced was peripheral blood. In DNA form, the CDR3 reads TGTGCCAGCAGTGAAAGTGGGGCCCATCAGCCCCAGCATTTT. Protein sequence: CASSESGAHQPQHF. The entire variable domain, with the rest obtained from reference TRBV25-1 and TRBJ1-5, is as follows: EADIYQTPRYLVIGTGKKITLECSQTMGHDKMYWYQQDPGMELHLIHYSYGVNSTEKGDLSSESTVSRIRTEHFPLTLESARPSHTSQYLCASSESGAHQPQHFGDGTRLSIL.